A single sample gave rise to the 4 T cell receptor beta chains below, sequenced in a study of glioma-infiltrating T cells. The iRepertoire nested amplicon-rescue multiplex PCR amplified TCR alpha and beta CDR3s from RNA. TCRdb analysed the multiplex PCR reads with MiXCR anew, one entry per CDR3 protein. The table shows around 190,000 distinct CDR3 sequences, with around 30% occurring only once. The sequenced sample was glioma tissue, nonneoplastic brain tissue, or PBMCs (not recorded which). The receptor source for this set is a human donor with low-grade glioma or glioblastoma, undergoing nonglioma brain surgery, or in good health (not recorded which).

This clonotype was found many times. V and J are TRBV27 and TRBJ1-2; tentative D call: TRBD1 (6 bases). Trimming took off 5 bases at V and 4 bases at J, with 20 bases between the two ends. The CDR3 sequence is 16 residues long. The V gene's germline CDR1 is MNHEY and CDR2 SMNVEV (reference sequence). The DNA of the CDR3 is TGTGCCAGCAGTCCCCTAGGTGGGGGGCGCCTCTATGGCTACACCTTC. Protein product: CASSPLGGGRLYGYTF.

This clonotype showed up many times. The gene calls are TRBV20-1 and TRBJ2-5; tentative D call: TRBD1 (5 bases). The CDR3 is 12 residues long. With 8 bases removed from V and 7 bases from J, the gap between germline ends came to 17 bases. Germline CDR1 is DFQATT and CDR2 is SNEGSKA (reference sequence). For the CDR3, the DNA is TGCAGTCCCATGGGAAATCAGGGGACCCAGTACTTC. Its translation is CSPMGNQGTQYF.

The chain combines TRBV15 with TRBJ1-5; D gene ambiguous. Trimming took off 3 bases at V and 2 bases at J, with 5 bases between the two ends. Germline V gene data show CDR1 as LNHNV and CDR2 as YYDKDF (reference sequence). The CDR3 is made up of 13 amino acids. CDR3 sequence reads: CATSRGGNQPQHF. DNA of the CDR3: TGTGCCACCAGCAGGGGTGGCAATCAGCCCCAGCATTTT.

Only a few counts were recorded for this clonotype. V usage is TRBV12-5 and J usage is TRBJ1-1, with D perhaps matching TRBD1 (5 bases). Trimming removed 11 bases at V and 1 base at J, with 11 bases between. CDR1 is LGHNT and CDR2 is FRNRAP in the germline V gene. CDR3 length equals 12 residues. The CDR3 DNA follows: TGTGCTGGGGGGGGATCGAACACTGAAGCTTTCTTT. This encodes CAGGGSNTEAFF.